Presented here are 8 T cell receptor beta chains from one specimen sequenced in a study of shared clonotypes between healthy human individuals. Method: immunoSEQ multiplex PCR; TCRdb's copy keeps in-frame clones and lacks some. The sample shows some 1 million clones, around 75% of them seen only once. Sequencing was carried out using memory CD4+ T cells sorted from blood. Specified subset: CD45RA-negative fraction. These receptor sequences come from a man younger than 35 in good health.

The chain joins TRBV5-1 to TRBJ2-2, with D possibly being TRBD1 (5 bases). V shed 5 bases and J shed 3 bases, with 11 bases lying between them. Per the germline V gene, CDR1 is SGHRS and CDR2 is YFSETQ. The CDR3 loop spans 14 amino acids. CDR3 DNA sequence: TGCGCCAGCAGTCAGACAGCGTACACCGGGGAGCTGTTTTTT. Its translation is CASSQTAYTGELFF.

This chain joins TRBV10-3 and TRBJ1-3; D call uncertain. V gave up 5 bases and J gave up 0 bases, with 11 bases separating them. The CDR3 runs to 15 residues. Germline values: CDR1 ENHRY, CDR2 SYGVKD. Written as DNA, the CDR3 is TGTGCCATCAGTCCTGACCGGAGCTCTGGAAACACCATATATTTT. The encoded protein is CAISPDRSSGNTIYF.

This CDR3 is CASSWGDRQETQYF. The CDR3 DNA reads TGTGCCAGCAGCTGGGGGGACAGGCAAGAGACCCAGTACTTC. The chain couples TRBV5-4 to TRBJ2-5; 8 bases are a match to TRBD1. Germline lookup yields CDR1 SGHNT and CDR2 YYREEE (reference sequence). The CDR3 loop spans 14 amino acids. V dropped 3 bases and J dropped 2; count of bases not matched to a gene: 3.

V gene TRBV14 combines with J gene TRBJ2-1; TRBD1 matches 9 bases. Germline V CDR1 and CDR2: SGHDN, FVKESK. V shed 3 bases, J shed 9 bases, and the junction held 6 bases outside the gene matches. This CDR3 is 14 amino acids long. The CDR3 loop reads CASSQGQGWSEQFF. The CDR3 DNA is TGTGCCAGCAGCCAGGGACAGGGCTGGAGTGAGCAGTTCTTC.

In this sample, this clone turned up a few times. The V and J genes are TRBV10-1 and TRBJ2-7; D gene unclear. Germline V gene sequence: CDR1 WNHNN, CDR2 SYGVQD (reference sequence). V was cut by 4 bases and J by 13 bases, with 8 bases left in between. This CDR3 spans 9 amino acids. The CDR3 DNA reads as TGCGCCAGCAGTGCCCCCATTTACTTC. As protein: CASSAPIYF.

The CDR3 loop is CASSENRGIGGSGLFF. For the CDR3, the DNA is TGTGCCAGCAGTGAAAATCGTGGAATAGGGGGGAGTGGACTGTTTTTT. The chain links TRBV6-1 to TRBJ1-4; tentative D call: TRBD1 (6 bases). The CDR3 spans 16 residues. Trimming pared 2 bases from V and 13 bases from J, leaving 23 bases between. The V gene's germline CDR1 is MNHNS and CDR2 SASEGT.

J is TRBJ2-2 and V is TRBV6-4, with 9 bases identical to TRBD1. V was clipped by 10 bases and J by 6 bases; unmatched bases: 21. The CDR3 extends over 18 amino acids. Germline V gene sequence: CDR1 MRHNA, CDR2 SNTAGT. The CDR3 nucleotides are TGTGCCACAGTTCTAGACAGGGGGGAACAGGCTAGCTCCGGGGAGCTGTTTTTT. As protein: CATVLDRGEQASSGELFF.

The chain couples TRBV5-4 to TRBJ2-7; D might be TRBD2 (5 bases). With 4 bases removed from V and 3 bases from J, the gap between germline ends came to 14 bases. CDR3 length: 14 residues. In germline, CDR1 is SGHNT, CDR2 YYREEE (reference sequence). CDR3 sequence: CASSEVDGNYEQYF. The CDR3 coding sequence is TGTGCCAGCAGCGAAGTGGACGGGAACTACGAGCAGTACTTC.